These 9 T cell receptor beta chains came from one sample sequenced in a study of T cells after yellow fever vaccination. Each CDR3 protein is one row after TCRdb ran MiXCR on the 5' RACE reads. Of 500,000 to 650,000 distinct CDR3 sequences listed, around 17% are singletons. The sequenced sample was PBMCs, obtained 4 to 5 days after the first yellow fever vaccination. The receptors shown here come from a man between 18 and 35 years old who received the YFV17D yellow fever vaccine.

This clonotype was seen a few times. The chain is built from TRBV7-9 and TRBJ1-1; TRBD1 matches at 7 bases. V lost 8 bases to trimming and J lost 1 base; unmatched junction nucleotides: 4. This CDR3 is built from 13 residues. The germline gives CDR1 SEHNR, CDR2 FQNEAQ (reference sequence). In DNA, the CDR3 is TGTGCCAGCGAGACAGGGACGAACACTGAAGCTTTCTTT. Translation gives CASETGTNTEAFF. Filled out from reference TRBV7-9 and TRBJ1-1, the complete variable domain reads DTGVSQNPRHKITKRGQNVTFRCDPISEHNRLYWYRQTLGQGPEFLTYFQNEAQLEKSRLLSDRFSAERPKGSFSTLEIQRTEQGDSAMYLCASETGTNTEAFFGQGTRLTVV.

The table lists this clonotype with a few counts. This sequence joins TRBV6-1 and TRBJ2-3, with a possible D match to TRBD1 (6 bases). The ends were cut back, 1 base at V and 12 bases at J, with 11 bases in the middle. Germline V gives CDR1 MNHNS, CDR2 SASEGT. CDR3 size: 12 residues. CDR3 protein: CASSEVDRHQYF. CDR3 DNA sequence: TGTGCCAGCAGTGAAGTTGACAGGCATCAGTATTTT.

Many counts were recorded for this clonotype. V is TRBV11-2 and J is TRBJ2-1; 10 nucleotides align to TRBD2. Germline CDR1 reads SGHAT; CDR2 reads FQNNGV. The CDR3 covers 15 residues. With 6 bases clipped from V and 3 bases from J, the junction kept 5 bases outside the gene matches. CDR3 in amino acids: CASSPSGGVYNEQFF. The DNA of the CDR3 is TGTGCCAGCAGTCCTAGCGGGGGAGTCTACAATGAGCAGTTCTTC.

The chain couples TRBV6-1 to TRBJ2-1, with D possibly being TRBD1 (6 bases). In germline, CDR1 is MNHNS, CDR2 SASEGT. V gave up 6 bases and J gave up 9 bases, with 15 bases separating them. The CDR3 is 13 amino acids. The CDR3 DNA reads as TGTGCCAGCAGGGACAGTTTTTACGGTGAGCAGTTCTTC. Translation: CASRDSFYGEQFF.

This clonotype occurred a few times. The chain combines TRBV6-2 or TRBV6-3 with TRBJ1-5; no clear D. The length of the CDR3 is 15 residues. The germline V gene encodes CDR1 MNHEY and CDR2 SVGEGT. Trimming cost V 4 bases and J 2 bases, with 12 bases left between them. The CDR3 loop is CASSFTEGGNQPQHF. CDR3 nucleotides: TGTGCCAGCAGTTTTACCGAAGGTGGCAATCAGCCCCAGCATTTT.

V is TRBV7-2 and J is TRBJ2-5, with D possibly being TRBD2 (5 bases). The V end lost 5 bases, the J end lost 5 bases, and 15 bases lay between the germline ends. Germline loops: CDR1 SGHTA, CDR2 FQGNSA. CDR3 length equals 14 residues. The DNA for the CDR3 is TGTGCCAGCAGCCCACTCACGGGGTGGGAGACCCAGTACTTC. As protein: CASSPLTGWETQYF.

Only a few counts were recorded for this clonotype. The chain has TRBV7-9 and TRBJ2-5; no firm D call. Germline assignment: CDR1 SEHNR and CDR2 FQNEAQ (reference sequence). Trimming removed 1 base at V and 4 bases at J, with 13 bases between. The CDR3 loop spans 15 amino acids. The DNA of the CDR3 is TGTGCCAGCAGCTTAGACCCAACCCGGAGAGAGACCCAGTACTTC. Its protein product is CASSLDPTRRETQYF.

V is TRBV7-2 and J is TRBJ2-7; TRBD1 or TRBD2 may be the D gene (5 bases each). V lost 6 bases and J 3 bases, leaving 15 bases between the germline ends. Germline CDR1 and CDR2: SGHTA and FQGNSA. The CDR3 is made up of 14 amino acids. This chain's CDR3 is CASSRGWGNYEQYF. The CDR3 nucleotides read TGTGCCAGCAGTAGAGGTTGGGGGAACTACGAGCAGTACTTC.

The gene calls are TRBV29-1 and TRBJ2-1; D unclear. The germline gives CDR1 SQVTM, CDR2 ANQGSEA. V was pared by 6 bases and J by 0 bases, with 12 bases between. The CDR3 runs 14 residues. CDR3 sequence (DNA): TGCAGCGTAGAGCTGTTAAGCTCCTACAATGAGCAGTTCTTC. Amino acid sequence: CSVELLSSYNEQFF.